This T cell receptor beta chain was observed in a study of blood T cell repertoires in COVID-19. Turning to the study itself: Samples representing acute and convalescent COVID-19 were sourced from the United States, Italy and Spain. T cells, B-cell-depleted T cells, or PBMCs supplied cDNA or gDNA.

Authors' methods: Counts of nucleated cells, estimated from reference gene primer amplification, were obtained. The assay was immunoSEQ multiplex PCR, and TCRdb's table has in-frame clones only and misses some. That table gives V, J and clone size, and the DNA gave D and trimming. The sample includes roughly 42,000 clones, nearly 90% seen only once; the top ten take approximately 4.6%. The germline V gene has CDR1 LNHDA and CDR2 SQIVND (reference sequence). The CDR3 contains 14 residues. V was trimmed by 7 bases and J by 1 base, leaving 10 bases between them. This chain uses TRBV19 with TRBJ2-2, with a possible D match to TRBD1 (6 bases). Specimen: peripheral blood. The receptor comes from a man between 60 and 70 years old with acute or convalescent COVID-19. The DNA for the CDR3 is TGTGCCAGTACCATAGGGGGGAACACCGGGGAGCTGTTTTTT. Translating it yields CASTIGGNTGELFF.